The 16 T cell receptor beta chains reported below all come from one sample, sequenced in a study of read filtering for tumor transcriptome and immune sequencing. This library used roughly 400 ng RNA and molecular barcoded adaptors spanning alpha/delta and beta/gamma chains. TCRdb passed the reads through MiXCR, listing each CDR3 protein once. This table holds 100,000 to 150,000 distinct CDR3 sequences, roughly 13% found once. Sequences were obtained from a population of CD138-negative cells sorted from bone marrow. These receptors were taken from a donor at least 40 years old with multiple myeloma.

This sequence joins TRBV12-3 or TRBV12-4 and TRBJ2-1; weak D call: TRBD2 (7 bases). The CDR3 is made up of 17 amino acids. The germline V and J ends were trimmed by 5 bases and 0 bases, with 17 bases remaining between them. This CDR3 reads CASSGGPSGSSYNEQFF. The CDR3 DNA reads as TGTGCCAGCAGTGGGGGCCCTAGCGGTAGCTCCTACAATGAGCAGTTCTTC.

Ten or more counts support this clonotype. CDR3 residues: CASTQGFRNEQFF. The CDR3 DNA sequence: TGTGCCAGTACGCAAGGTTTTCGGAATGAGCAGTTCTTC. The rearrangement joins TRBV19 to TRBJ2-1; D unclear. CDR1 is LNHDA and CDR2 is SQIVND in the germline V gene (reference sequence). Trimming left V 7 bases short and J 7 bases short, with 14 bases between. The CDR3 is 13 residues long. Full variable domain (rest looked up from reference TRBV19 and TRBJ2-1): DGGITQSPKYLFRKEGQNVTLSCEQNLNHDAMYWYRQDPGQGLRLIYYSQIVNDFQKGDIAEGYSVSREKKESFPLTVTSAQKNPTAFYLCASTQGFRNEQFFGPGTRLTVL.

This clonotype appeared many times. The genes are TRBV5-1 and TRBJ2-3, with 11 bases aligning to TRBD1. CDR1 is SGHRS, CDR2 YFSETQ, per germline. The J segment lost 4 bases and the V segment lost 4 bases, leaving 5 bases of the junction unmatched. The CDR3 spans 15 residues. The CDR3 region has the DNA TGCGCCAGCAGCGTGGACAGGGGGCCATCAGATACGCAGTATTTT. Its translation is CASSVDRGPSDTQYF.

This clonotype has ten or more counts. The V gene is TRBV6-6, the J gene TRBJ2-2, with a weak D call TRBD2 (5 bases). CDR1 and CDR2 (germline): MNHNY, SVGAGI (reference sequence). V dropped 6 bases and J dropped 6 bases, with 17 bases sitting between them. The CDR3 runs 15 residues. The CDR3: CASRPAEEKAGELFF. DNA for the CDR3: TGTGCCAGCAGACCTGCGGAGGAAAAAGCCGGGGAGCTGTTTTTT.

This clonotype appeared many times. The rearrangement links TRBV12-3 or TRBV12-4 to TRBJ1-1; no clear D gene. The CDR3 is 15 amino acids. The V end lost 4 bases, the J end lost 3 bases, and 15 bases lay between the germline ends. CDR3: CASSSPLGRYTEAFF. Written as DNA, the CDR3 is TGTGCCAGCAGTTCCCCCTTGGGGAGGTACACTGAAGCTTTCTTT.

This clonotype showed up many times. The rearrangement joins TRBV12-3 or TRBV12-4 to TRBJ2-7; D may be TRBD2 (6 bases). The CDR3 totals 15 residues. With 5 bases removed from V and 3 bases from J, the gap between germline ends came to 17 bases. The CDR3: CASSQEGLDGYEQYF. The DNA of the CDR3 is TGTGCCAGCAGTCAAGAGGGACTGGACGGCTACGAGCAGTACTTC.

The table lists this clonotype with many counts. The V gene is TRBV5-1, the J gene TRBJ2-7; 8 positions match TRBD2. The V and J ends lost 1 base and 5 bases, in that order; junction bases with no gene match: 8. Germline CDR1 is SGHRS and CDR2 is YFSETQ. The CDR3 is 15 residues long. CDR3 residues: CASSLQGLAGDEQYF. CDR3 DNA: TGCGCCAGCAGCTTGCAGGGGCTAGCGGGCGACGAGCAGTACTTC.

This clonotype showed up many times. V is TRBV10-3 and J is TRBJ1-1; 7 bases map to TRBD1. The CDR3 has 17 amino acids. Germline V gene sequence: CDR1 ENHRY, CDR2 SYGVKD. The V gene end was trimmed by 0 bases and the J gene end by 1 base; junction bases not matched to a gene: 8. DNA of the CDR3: TGTGCCATCAGTGAGTCTAGGGTGGGACAGTCGAACACTGAAGCTTTCTTT. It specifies CAISESRVGQSNTEAFF.

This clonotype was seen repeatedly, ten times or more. CDR3 in DNA: TGCAGCACAAGGGGACAAGGCAACACTGAAGCTTTCTTT. Translated: CSTRGQGNTEAFF. The chain couples TRBV29-1 to TRBJ1-1; D may be TRBD1 (6 bases). V was cut by 8 bases and J by 2 bases, with 15 bases left in between. Germline CDR1 reads SQVTM; CDR2 reads ANQGSEA. The CDR3 loop spans 13 amino acids.

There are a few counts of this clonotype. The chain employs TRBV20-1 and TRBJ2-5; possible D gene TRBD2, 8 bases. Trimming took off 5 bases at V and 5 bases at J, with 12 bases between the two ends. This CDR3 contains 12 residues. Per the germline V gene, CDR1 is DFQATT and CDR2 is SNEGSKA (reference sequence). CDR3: CSAREGAETQYF. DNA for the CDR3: TGCAGTGCTCGGGAGGGGGCGGAGACCCAGTACTTC.

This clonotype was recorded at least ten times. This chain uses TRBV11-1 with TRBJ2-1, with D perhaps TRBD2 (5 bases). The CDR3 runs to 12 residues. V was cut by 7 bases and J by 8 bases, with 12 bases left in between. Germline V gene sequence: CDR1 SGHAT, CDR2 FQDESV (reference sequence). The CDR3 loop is CASKGNGDEQFF. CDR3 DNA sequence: TGTGCCAGCAAAGGTAACGGGGATGAGCAGTTCTTC. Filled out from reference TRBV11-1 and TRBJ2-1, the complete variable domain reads EAEVAQSPRYKITEKSQAVAFWCDPISGHATLYWYRQILGQGPELLVQFQDESVVDDSQLPKDRFSAERLKGVDSTLKIQPAELGDSAMYLCASKGNGDEQFFGPGTRLTVL.

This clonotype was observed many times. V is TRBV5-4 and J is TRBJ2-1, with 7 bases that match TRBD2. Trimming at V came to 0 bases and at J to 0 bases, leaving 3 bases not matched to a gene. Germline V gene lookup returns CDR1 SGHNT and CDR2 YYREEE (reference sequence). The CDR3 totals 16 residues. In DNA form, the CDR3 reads TGTGCCAGCAGCTTGGGGGCGGGAGCCTCCTACAATGAGCAGTTCTTC. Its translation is CASSLGAGASYNEQFF.

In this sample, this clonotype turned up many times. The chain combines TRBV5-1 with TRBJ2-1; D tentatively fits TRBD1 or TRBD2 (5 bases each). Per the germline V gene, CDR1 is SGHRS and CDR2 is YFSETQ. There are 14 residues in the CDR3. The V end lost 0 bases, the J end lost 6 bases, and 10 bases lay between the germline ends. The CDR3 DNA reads TGCGCCAGCAGCTTGGGGGGGTGGTCCAATGAGCAGTTCTTC. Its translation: CASSLGGWSNEQFF.

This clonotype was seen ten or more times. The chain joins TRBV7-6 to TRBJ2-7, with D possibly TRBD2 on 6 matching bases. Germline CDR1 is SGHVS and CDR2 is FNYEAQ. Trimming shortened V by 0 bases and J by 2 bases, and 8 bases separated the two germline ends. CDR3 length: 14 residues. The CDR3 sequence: CASSLAGGAYEQYF. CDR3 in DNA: TGTGCCAGCAGCTTAGCGGGCGGGGCCTACGAGCAGTACTTC.

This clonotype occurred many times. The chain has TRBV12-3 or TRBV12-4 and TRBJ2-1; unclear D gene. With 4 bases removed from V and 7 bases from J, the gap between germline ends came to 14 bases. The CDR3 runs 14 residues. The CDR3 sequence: CASSWSSPWNEQFF. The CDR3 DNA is TGTGCCAGCAGTTGGAGTAGCCCATGGAATGAGCAGTTCTTC.

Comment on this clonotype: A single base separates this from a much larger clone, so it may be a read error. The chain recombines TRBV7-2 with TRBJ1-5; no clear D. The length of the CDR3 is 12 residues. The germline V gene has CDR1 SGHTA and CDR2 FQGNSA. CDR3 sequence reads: CAGSFGNQPQHF. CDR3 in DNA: TGTGCCGGCAGCTTTGGAAATCAGCCCCAGCATTTT.